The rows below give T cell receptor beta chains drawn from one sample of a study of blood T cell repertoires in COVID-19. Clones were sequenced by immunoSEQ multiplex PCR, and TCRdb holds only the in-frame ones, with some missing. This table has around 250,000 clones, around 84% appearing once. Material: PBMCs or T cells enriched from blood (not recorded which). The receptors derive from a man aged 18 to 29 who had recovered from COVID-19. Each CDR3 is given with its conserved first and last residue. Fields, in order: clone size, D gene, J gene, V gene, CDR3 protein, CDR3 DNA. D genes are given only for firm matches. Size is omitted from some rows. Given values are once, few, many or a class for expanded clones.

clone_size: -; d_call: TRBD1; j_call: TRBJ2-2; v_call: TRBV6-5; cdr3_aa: CATRADRDTGELFF; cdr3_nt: TGTGCCACCCGGGCGGACAGGGACACCGGGGAGCTGTTTTTT
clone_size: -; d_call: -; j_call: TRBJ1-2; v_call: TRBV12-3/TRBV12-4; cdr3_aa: CASSLQGVYTF; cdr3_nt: TGTGCCAGCAGTTTGCAGGGCGTCTACACCTTC
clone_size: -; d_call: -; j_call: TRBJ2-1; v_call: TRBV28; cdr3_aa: CASSYRTYNEQFF; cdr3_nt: TGTGCCAGCAGTTACAGGACATACAATGAGCAGTTCTTC
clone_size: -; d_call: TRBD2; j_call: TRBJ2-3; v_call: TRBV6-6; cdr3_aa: CASSRSGLAGPLGTDPATDTQYF; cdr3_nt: TGTGCCAGCAGTCGATCGGGACTAGCGGGTCCCCTCGGGACGGATCCGGCGACAGATACGCAGTATTTT
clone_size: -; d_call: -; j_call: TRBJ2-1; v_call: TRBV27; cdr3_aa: CASSLSQLTAYNEQFF; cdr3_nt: TGTGCCAGCAGTTTATCACAGCTTACCGCCTACAATGAGCAGTTCTTC
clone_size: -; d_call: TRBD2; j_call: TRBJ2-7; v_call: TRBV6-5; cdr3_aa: CASSSGLEGYEQYF; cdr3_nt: TGTGCCAGCAGTTCCGGACTAGAAGGCTACGAGCAGTACTTC
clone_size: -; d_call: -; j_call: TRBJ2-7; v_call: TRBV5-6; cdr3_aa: CASSSLYRVPYEQYF; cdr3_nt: TGTGCCAGCAGCTCCCTTTACAGGGTCCCCTACGAGCAGTACTTC
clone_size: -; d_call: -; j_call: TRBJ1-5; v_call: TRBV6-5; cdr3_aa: CASRGGSNQPQHF; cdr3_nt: TGTGCCAGCAGGGGGGGTAGCAATCAGCCCCAGCATTTT
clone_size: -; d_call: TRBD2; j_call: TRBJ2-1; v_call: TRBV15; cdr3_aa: CATSRWASGAQYNEQFF; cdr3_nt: TGTGCCACCAGCAGGTGGGCTAGCGGGGCCCAATACAATGAGCAGTTCTTC
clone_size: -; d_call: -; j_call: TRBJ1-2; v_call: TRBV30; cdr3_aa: CAWSVFGRMAYGYTF; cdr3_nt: TGTGCCTGGAGTGTATTCGGCAGGATGGCCTATGGCTACACCTTC
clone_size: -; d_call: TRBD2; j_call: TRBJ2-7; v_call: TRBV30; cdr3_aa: CAWSAGGHRGYYEQYF; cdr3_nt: TGTGCCTGGAGTGCGGGAGGACACCGGGGATACTACGAGCAGTACTTC
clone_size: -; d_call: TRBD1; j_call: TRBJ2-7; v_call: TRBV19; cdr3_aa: CASSTTHRGEQYF; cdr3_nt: TGTGCCAGTAGTACCACTCACAGGGGCGAGCAGTACTTC
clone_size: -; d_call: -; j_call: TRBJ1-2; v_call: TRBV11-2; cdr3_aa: CASSLDRGHGYTF; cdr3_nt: TGTGCCAGCAGCTTAGACAGGGGACATGGCTACACCTTC
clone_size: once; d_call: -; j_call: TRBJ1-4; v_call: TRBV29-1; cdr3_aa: CSVGDTGEKLFF; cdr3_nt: TGCAGCGTCGGTGACACCGGTGAAAAACTGTTTTTT
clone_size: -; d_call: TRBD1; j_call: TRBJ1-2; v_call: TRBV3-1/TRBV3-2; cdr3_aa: CASSRTGGGNPMSYTF; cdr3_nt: TGTGCCAGCAGCCGGACAGGGGGGGGAAACCCTATGAGCTACACCTTC
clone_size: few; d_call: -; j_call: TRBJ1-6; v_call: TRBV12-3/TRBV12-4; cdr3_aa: CASSLVGNSPLHF; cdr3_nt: TGTGCCAGCAGTTTAGTCGGGAATTCACCCCTCCACTTT
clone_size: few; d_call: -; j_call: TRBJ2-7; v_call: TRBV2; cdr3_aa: CASSDLVGNPYEQYF; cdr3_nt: TGTGCCAGCAGTGATCTAGTCGGTAACCCCTACGAGCAGTACTTC
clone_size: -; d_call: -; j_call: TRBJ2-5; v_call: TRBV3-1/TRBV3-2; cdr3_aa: CASRHTSRDQETQYF; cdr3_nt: TGTGCCAGCAGACATACTTCACGGGATCAAGAGACCCAGTACTTC
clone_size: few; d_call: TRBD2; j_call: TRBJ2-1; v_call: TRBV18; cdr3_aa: CASSPFFIAGETYEQFF; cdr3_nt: TGTGCCAGCTCACCATTCTTTATAGCGGGAGAGACCTATGAGCAGTTCTTC
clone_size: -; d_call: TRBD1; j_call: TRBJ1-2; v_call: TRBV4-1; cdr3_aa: CASSQVGQGASYGYTF; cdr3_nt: TGCGCCAGCAGCCAAGTGGGACAGGGGGCTAGCTATGGCTACACCTTC
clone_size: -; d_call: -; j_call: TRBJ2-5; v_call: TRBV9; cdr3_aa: CASSVGGAQETQYF; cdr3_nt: TGTGCCAGCAGCGTCGGAGGCGCCCAAGAGACCCAGTACTTC
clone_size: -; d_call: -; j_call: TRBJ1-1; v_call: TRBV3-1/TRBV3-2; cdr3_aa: CASSQGRENTEAFF; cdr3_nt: TGTGCCAGCAGCCAAGGTCGGGAAAACACTGAAGCTTTCTTT
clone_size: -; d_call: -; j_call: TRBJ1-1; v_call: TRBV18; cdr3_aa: CASSPGRGNTEAFF; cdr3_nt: TGTGCCAGCTCACCGGGCAGGGGGAACACTGAAGCTTTCTTT
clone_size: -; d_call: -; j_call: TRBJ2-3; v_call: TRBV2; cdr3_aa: CASSVHGQGLADTQYF; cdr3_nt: TGTGCCAGCAGCGTTCACGGGCAGGGTTTGGCAGATACGCAGTATTTT
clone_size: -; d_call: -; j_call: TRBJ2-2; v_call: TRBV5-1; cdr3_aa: CASSLGALPGELFF; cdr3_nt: TGCGCCAGCAGCTTGGGGGCGTTGCCCGGGGAGCTGTTTTTT
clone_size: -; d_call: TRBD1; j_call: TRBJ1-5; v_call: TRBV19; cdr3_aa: CASSAAGQGDGSNQPQHF; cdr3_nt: TGTGCCAGTAGCGCCGCGGGACAGGGGGACGGAAGCAATCAGCCCCAGCATTTT
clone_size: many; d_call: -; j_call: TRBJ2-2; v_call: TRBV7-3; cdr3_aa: CASSLNSGELFF; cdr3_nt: TGTGCCAGCAGCTTAAACAGCGGGGAGCTGTTTTTT
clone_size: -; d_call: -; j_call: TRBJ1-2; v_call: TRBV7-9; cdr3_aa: CASSDWARANYGYTF; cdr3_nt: TGTGCCAGCAGCGATTGGGCGAGAGCTAACTATGGCTACACCTTC
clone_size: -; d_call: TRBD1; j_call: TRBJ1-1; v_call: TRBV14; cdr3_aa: CASSQNRGPEAFF; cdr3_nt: TGTGCCAGCAGCCAAAACAGGGGCCCTGAAGCTTTCTTT
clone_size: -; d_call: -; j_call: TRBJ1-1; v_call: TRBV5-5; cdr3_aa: CASSARDRNTEAFF; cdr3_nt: TGTGCCAGCAGCGCCAGGGATAGGAACACTGAAGCTTTCTTT
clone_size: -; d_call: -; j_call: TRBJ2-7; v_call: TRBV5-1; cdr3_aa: CASSLDPGSTYEQYF; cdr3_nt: TGCGCCAGCAGCTTGGACCCAGGGTCGACCTACGAGCAGTACTTC
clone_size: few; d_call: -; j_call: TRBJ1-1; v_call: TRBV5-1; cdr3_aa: CASSITAQLTEAFF; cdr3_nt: TGCGCCAGCAGCATCACAGCCCAACTCACTGAAGCTTTCTTT
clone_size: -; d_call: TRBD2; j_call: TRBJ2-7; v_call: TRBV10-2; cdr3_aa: CASGSDGGGEGEQYF; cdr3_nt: TGCGCCAGCGGATCCGACGGCGGGGGAGAAGGGGAGCAGTACTTC
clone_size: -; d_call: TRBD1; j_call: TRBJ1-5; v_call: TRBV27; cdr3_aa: CASSFLPTGESNQPQHF; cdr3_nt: TGTGCCAGCAGTTTCCTTCCGACAGGGGAGAGCAATCAGCCCCAGCATTTT
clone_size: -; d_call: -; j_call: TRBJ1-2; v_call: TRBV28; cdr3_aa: CASSLGGGDYGYTF; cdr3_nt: TGTGCCAGCAGTTTGGGAGGGGGAGACTATGGCTACACCTTC
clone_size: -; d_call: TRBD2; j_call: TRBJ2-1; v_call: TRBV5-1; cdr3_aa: CASSGRVGANEQFF; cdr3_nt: TGCGCCAGCAGCGGGAGGGTCGGGGCGAATGAGCAGTTCTTC
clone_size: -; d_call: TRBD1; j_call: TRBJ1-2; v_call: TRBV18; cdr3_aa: CASSPGQVLGYGYTF; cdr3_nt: TGTGCCAGCTCACCGGGACAGGTGCTCGGCTATGGCTACACCTTC
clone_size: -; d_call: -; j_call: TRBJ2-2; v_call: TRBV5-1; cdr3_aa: CASSLGTAVTGELFF; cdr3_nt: TGCGCCAGCAGCTTGGGGACAGCCGTCACCGGGGAGCTGTTTTTT
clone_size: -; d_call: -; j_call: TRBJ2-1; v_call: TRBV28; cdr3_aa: CASSSDLNVGDEQFF; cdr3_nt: TGTGCCAGCAGTTCCGATCTTAATGTAGGGGATGAGCAGTTCTTC
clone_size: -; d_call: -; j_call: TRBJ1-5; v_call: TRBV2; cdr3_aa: CASSDYQGSAFRGQPQHF; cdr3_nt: TGTGCCAGCAGTGATTATCAGGGATCGGCTTTCCGTGGTCAGCCCCAGCATTTT
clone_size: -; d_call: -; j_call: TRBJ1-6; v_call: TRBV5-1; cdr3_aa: CASSFREVYNSPLHF; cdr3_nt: TGCGCCAGCAGCTTCCGGGAAGTCTATAATTCACCCCTCCACTTT
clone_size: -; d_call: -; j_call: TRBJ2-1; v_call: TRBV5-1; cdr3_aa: CASSSVGRSSSYNEQFF; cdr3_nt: TGCGCCAGCAGCTCGGTGGGGCGGAGTAGCTCCTACAATGAGCAGTTCTTC
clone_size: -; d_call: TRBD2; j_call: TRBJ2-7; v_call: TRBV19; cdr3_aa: CASSKVAGGPYEQYF; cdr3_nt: TGTGCCAGTAGTAAAGTAGCGGGAGGGCCCTACGAGCAGTACTTC